This entry lists 19 T cell receptor beta chains sequenced from one sample in a study of blood T cell repertoires in COVID-19. Data came from immunoSEQ multiplex PCR; TCRdb stores just in-frame clones and leaves some out. The sample contains some 200,000 clones, roughly nine tenths of which appear only once. Material for sequencing was peripheral blood. The source of these receptors is a woman in her forties or fifties with acute or convalescent COVID-19.

The CDR3 DNA sequence: TGTGCCAGCAGCCCTCGGACTAGCGGGAGCTTCAATGAGCAGTTCTTC. Protein: CASSPRTSGSFNEQFF. The V call is TRBV9, the J call TRBJ2-1; the match to TRBD2 covers 13 bases. J was trimmed by 6 bases and V by 4 bases; bases with no gene match: 7. The CDR3 is 16 amino acids. Per germline, CDR1 SGDLS and CDR2 YYNGEE.

The genes are TRBV2 and TRBJ2-7, with a tentative D call TRBD1 (6 bases). Between the trimmed V and J ends, which lost 11 bases and 0 bases, there was a span of 11 bases. Germline V gene data show CDR1 as SNHLY and CDR2 as FYNNEI. The length of the CDR3 is 12 residues. The CDR3 sequence is CAQGPSSYEQYF. The CDR3 DNA follows: TGTGCCCAGGGGCCAAGCTCCTACGAGCAGTACTTC.

The J gene is TRBJ1-4, the V gene TRBV20-1; D remains unclear. Per the germline V gene, CDR1 is DFQATT and CDR2 is SNEGSKA (reference sequence). This CDR3 spans 10 amino acids. V was trimmed by 6 bases and J by 4 bases, leaving 3 bases between them. CDR3 DNA sequence: TGCAGTGCCTTTAATGAAAAACTGTTTTTT. Its translation is CSAFNEKLFF.

The J gene is TRBJ2-3, the V gene TRBV7-9; TRBD2 might be the D (5 bases). Trimming left V 2 bases short and J 0 bases short, with 21 bases between. Germline V gene data show CDR1 as SEHNR and CDR2 as FQNEAQ (reference sequence). CDR3 length: 19 residues. The CDR3 DNA follows: TGTGCCAGCAGCTTATCTTTCCTAGAGGGAGCTAAAAGCACAGATACGCAGTATTTT. This encodes CASSLSFLEGAKSTDTQYF.

The genes are TRBV4-2 and TRBJ2-2, with 7 bases lining up with TRBD1. The germline gives CDR1 LGHNA, CDR2 YNFKEQ. With V trimmed by 0 bases and J by 3 bases, 7 bases remained unmatched. CDR3 length: 17 amino acids. CDR3: CASSQDPAGGYTGELFF. In DNA, the CDR3 is TGTGCCAGCAGCCAAGATCCGGCAGGGGGTTACACCGGGGAGCTGTTTTTT.

The V and J genes are TRBV30 and TRBJ2-7; the D is unclear. Trimming removed 5 bases from V and 2 bases from J, with 16 bases in between. The CDR3 spans 14 residues. Germline V gene data show CDR1 as GTSNPN and CDR2 as SVGIG (reference sequence). The CDR3 is CAWDLSGVTYEQYF. CDR3 bases: TGTGCCTGGGACCTAAGTGGAGTCACCTACGAGCAGTACTTC.

The chain has TRBV5-1 and TRBJ1-5; TRBD1 agrees at 9 bases. The CDR3 loop spans 15 amino acids. V lost 1 base, J lost 5 bases, and 4 bases stayed unmatched. Per the germline V gene, CDR1 is SGHRS and CDR2 is YFSETQ. The CDR3 DNA reads TGCGCCAGCAGCTTGTGGACAGGGGTCGATCAGCCCCAGCATTTT. It yields the protein CASSLWTGVDQPQHF.

The chain uses TRBV9 and TRBJ1-1; 9 positions match TRBD1. Trimming at V came to 4 bases and at J to 3 bases, leaving 7 bases not matched to a gene. The germline V gene encodes CDR1 SGDLS and CDR2 YYNGEE. This CDR3 comprises 15 residues. The CDR3, as DNA: TGTGCCAGCAGCTCCCAGGGACAGGGATACACTGAAGCTTTCTTT. Translated, it gives CASSSQGQGYTEAFF. Using reference TRBV9 and TRBJ1-1 for the parts outside the CDR3, the full variable domain is DSGVTQTPKHLITATGQRVTLRCSPRSGDLSVYWYQQSLDQGLQFLIQYYNGEERAKGNILERFSAQQFPDLHSELNLSSLELGDSALYFCASSSQGQGYTEAFFGQGTRLTVV.

The chain combines TRBV18 with TRBJ2-7; possibly TRBD2 for D (5 bases). This CDR3 spans 14 amino acids. Germline V gene sequence: CDR1 KGHSH, CDR2 LQKENI. V was clipped by 1 base and J by 5 bases, with 12 bases between them. The CDR3 spells CASSPQEGENEQYF. The CDR3 nucleotides are TGTGCCAGCTCACCACAAGAGGGAGAGAACGAGCAGTACTTC.

This clone was seen just once. The chain recombines TRBV9 with TRBJ1-6; TRBD1 might be the D (6 bases). The CDR3 runs to 14 residues. Germline-derived CDR1 and CDR2 are SGDLS and YYNGEE. Trimming left V 0 bases short and J 7 bases short, with 8 bases between. The CDR3 nucleotides read TGTGCCAGCAGCGTAGAGGGACAAAATTCACCCCTCCACTTT. This sequence encodes CASSVEGQNSPLHF.

V is TRBV7-2 and J is TRBJ2-5, with TRBD2 as a possible D gene (7 bases). Trimming cost V 1 base and J 4 bases, with 13 bases left between them. This CDR3 spans 15 amino acids. Germline V gene data show CDR1 as SGHTA and CDR2 as FQGNSA. Written as DNA, the CDR3 is TGTGCCAGCAGCTTAGACGGGGGGCCAGGAGAGACCCAGTACTTC. This sequence encodes CASSLDGGPGETQYF.

This chain joins TRBV7-8 and TRBJ2-7; 9 nucleotides match TRBD1. CDR1 and CDR2 from the germline V gene are SGHVS and FQNEAQ. The CDR3 spans 13 residues. The junction had 3 bases not matched to a gene; V was cut back by 7 bases and J by 2 bases. CDR3 nucleotide sequence: TGTGCCAGCAACCGGGACAGGGCCTACGAGCAGTACTTC. This sequence encodes CASNRDRAYEQYF.

This clone has a single count. The chain joins TRBV30 to TRBJ2-7; TRBD1 matches at 9 bases. This CDR3 is 13 amino acids long. Germline assignment: CDR1 GTSNPN and CDR2 SVGIG (reference sequence). V was pared by 1 base and J by 3 bases, with 1 base of the junction left unmatched. The DNA of the CDR3 is TGTGCCTGGAGTGGGGACAGGGACTACGAGCAGTACTTC. It specifies CAWSGDRDYEQYF.

V is TRBV6-2 or TRBV6-3 and J is TRBJ2-7; 9 nucleotides line up with TRBD1. Germline V CDR1 and CDR2: MNHEY, SVGEGT. The trim removed 4 bases at V and 4 bases at J, leaving 5 bases unmatched. This CDR3 has 14 residues. This chain's CDR3 is CASSFATGGYEQYF. CDR3 nucleotides: TGTGCCAGCAGTTTCGCGACAGGGGGGTACGAGCAGTACTTC.

The gene calls are TRBV5-1 and TRBJ2-5; unclear D gene. V was shortened by 2 bases and J by 3 bases, with 8 bases between the two germline ends. CDR1 is SGHRS and CDR2 is YFSETQ in the germline V gene. The length of the CDR3 is 13 residues. The CDR3 sequence: CASSFLSEETQYF. The DNA of the CDR3 is TGCGCCAGCAGCTTCTTGTCAGAAGAGACCCAGTACTTC. Full variable domain (remainder filled in from reference TRBV5-1 and TRBJ2-5): KAGVTQTPRYLIKTRGQQVTLSCSPISGHRSVSWYQQTPGQGLQFLFEYFSETQRNKGNFPGRFSGRQFSNSRSEMNVSTLELGDSALYLCASSFLSEETQYFGPGTRLLVL.

Turning to this clone: The sample holds other DNA sequences that translate to the same CDR3. The chain recombines TRBV7-9 with TRBJ1-4; the D gene is possibly TRBD1 (6 bases). The CDR3 has 14 residues. Trimming stripped 3 bases from V and 7 bases from J, with 12 bases between. The germline gives CDR1 SEHNR, CDR2 FQNEAQ (reference sequence). DNA for the CDR3: TGTGCCAGCAGCTTGGGACAAGGAGGTGAAAAACTGTTTTTT. Protein: CASSLGQGGEKLFF.

The chain employs TRBV19 and TRBJ2-1; TRBD1 is a possible D gene (6 bases). With 5 bases removed from V and 6 bases from J, the gap between germline ends came to 11 bases. This CDR3 has 13 residues. CDR1 is LNHDA and CDR2 is SQIVND in the germline V gene (reference sequence). The CDR3 reads CASSVQGSNEQFF. CDR3 DNA sequence: TGTGCCAGTAGTGTACAGGGAAGCAATGAGCAGTTCTTC.

The J gene is TRBJ2-1, the V gene TRBV7-2, with TRBD2 as a possible D gene (6 bases). The ends were cut back, 2 bases at V and 4 bases at J, with 12 bases in the middle. The CDR3 spans 15 residues. The germline V gene encodes CDR1 SGHTA and CDR2 FQGNSA. The CDR3 bases are TGTGCCAGCAGCTTACAACTAGCAGTTTACAATGAGCAGTTCTTC. It translates to CASSLQLAVYNEQFF.

V is TRBV1 and J is TRBJ2-5; no check of the table's D call, TRBD1, against the DNA was made. TRBV1 is noted as a pseudogene. This CDR3 has 16 residues. The CDR3 loop is CTSSQEIQGASETQYF. The CDR3, as DNA: TGCACCAGCAGCCAAGAGATACAGGGAGCCTCAGAGACCCAGTACTTC.